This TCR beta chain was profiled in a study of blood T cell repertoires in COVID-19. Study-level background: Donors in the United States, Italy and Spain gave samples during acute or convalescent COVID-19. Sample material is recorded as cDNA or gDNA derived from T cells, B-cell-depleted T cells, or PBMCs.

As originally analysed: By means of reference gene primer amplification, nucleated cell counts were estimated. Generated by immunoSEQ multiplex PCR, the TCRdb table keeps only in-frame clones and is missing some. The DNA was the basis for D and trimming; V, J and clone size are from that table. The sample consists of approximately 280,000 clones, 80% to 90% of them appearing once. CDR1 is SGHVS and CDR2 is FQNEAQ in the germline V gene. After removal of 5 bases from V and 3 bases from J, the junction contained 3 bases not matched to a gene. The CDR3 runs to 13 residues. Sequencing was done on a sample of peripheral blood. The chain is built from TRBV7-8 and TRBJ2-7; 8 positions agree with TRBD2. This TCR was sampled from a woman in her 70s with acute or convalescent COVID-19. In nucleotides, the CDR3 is TGTGCCAGCAGCGGGGGGACTAGCTACGAGCAGTACTTC. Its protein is CASSGGTSYEQYF. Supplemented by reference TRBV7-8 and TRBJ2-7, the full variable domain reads GAGVSQSPRYKVAKRGQDVALRCDPISGHVSLFWYQQALGQGPEFLTYFQNEAQLDKSGLPSDRFFAERPEGSVSTLKIQRTQQEDSAVYLCASSGGTSYEQYFGPGTRLTVT.